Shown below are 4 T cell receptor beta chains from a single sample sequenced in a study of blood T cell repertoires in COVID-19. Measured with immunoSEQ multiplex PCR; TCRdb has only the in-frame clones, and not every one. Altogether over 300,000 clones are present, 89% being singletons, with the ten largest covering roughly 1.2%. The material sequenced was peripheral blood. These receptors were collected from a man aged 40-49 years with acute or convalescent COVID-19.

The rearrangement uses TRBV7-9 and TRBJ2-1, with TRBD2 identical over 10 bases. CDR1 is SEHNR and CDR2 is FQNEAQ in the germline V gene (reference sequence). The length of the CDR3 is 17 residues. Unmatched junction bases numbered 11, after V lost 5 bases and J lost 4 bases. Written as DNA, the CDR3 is TGTGCCAGCAGCCCCACCCTAGCGGGGGCCGGGTACAATGAGCAGTTCTTC. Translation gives CASSPTLAGAGYNEQFF.

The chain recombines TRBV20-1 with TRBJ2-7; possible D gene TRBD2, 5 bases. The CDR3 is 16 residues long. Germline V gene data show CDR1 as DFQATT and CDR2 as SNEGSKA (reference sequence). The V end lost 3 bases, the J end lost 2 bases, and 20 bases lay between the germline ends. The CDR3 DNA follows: TGCAGTGCTAGTCGGGCTAGCCGACTTCTTCCCTACGAGCAGTACTTC. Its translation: CSASRASRLLPYEQYF.

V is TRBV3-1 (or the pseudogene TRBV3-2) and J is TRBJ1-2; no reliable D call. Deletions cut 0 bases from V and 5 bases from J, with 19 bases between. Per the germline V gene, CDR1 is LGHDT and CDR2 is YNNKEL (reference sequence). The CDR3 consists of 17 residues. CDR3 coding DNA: TGTGCCAGCAGCCAAGAAAACGGGGAGGCAACGGAGTATGGCTACACCTTC. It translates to CASSQENGEATEYGYTF.

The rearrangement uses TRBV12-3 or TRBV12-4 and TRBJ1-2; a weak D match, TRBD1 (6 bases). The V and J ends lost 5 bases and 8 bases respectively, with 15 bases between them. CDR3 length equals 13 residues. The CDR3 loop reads CASSQGSGKGYTF. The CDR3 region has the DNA TGTGCCAGCAGTCAGGGGAGCGGGAAGGGCTACACCTTC.